Presented here are 32 T cell receptor beta chains from one specimen sequenced in a study of T-cell memory formation after mild COVID-19. TCRdb re-derived calls from the 5' RACE reads in MiXCR, one entry per CDR3 protein. The data contain some 100,000 distinct CDR3 sequences, 8.5% to 14% of them seen just once; the ten biggest clones take up around 40%. Sample: PBMCs or a T cell subset sorted from them (not recorded which). Source of these receptors: a man aged 18 to 29 who had mild COVID-19 (a few samples of this study predate the infection). Cell type and time point are not known.

This clonotype was recorded at least ten times. The rearrangement links TRBV4-1 to TRBJ1-1; no definite D call. The CDR3 contains 14 residues. The germline CDR1 and CDR2 sequences are MGHRA and YSYEKL. V gave up 3 bases and J gave up 1 base, with 9 bases separating them. The CDR3 DNA sequence: TGCGCCAGCAGCCAGCCGCAGTCGAACACTGAAGCTTTCTTT. Residues: CASSQPQSNTEAFF.

The genes are TRBV9 and TRBJ2-1, with D tentatively TRBD1 or TRBD2 (6 bases each). This CDR3 region has 16 residues. Germline values: CDR1 SGDLS, CDR2 YYNGEE. With 4 bases removed from V and 4 bases from J, the gap between germline ends came to 18 bases. In DNA, the CDR3 is TGTGCCAGCAGCCCCCGTTTCGGGGGCGCTTACAATGAGCAGTTCTTC. It yields the protein CASSPRFGGAYNEQFF.

The chain carries TRBV20-1 and TRBJ2-7; D gene uncertain. The V gene lost 4 bases and the J gene lost 3 bases, with 16 bases spanning the gap. Per the germline V gene, CDR1 is DFQATT and CDR2 is SNEGSKA (reference sequence). The CDR3 loop spans 14 amino acids. This CDR3 reads CSAIPGLAFYEQYF. The DNA for the CDR3 is TGCAGTGCTATTCCGGGTCTCGCATTCTACGAGCAGTACTTC.

This clonotype was counted at least ten times. V gene TRBV6-5 combines with J gene TRBJ2-3, with D uncertain. The CDR3 extends over 14 amino acids. Germline V gives CDR1 MNHEY, CDR2 SVGAGI. V was cut by 2 bases and J by 2 bases, with 8 bases left in between. The CDR3 is CASSYVGTTDTQYF. DNA of the CDR3: TGTGCCAGCAGTTACGTCGGCACCACAGATACGCAGTATTTT.

The chain couples TRBV12-3 or TRBV12-4 to TRBJ1-2; 12 bases are shared with TRBD1. The CDR3 consists of 15 residues. J lost 4 bases, V lost 4 bases, and 4 bases had no gene match. The DNA for the CDR3 is TGTGCCAGCAGTTCCGGGACAGGGGGCACCTATGGCTACACCTTC. Its translation: CASSSGTGGTYGYTF.

The chain links TRBV3-1 to TRBJ2-1; D is possibly TRBD1 or TRBD2 (5 bases each). Germline assignment: CDR1 LGHDT and CDR2 YNNKEL (reference sequence). This CDR3 has 14 amino acids. The V end lost 4 bases, the J end lost 8 bases, and 15 bases lay between the germline ends. The CDR3 is CASSPPLGTDEQFF. The CDR3 DNA is TGTGCCAGCAGCCCCCCGCTAGGGACCGATGAGCAGTTCTTC.

The chain uses TRBV21-1 and TRBJ2-5; TRBD1, as called in the table, went unchecked against the DNA. TRBV21-1 is annotated as a pseudogene. CDR3 size: 16 residues. The CDR3 loop is CASSKKRPQGQETQYF. In DNA, the CDR3 is TGTGCCAGCAGCAAAAAACGGCCACAGGGACAGGAGACCCAGTACTTC.

The rearrangement joins TRBV6-1 to TRBJ1-1; D not resolved. Germline V gives CDR1 MNHNS, CDR2 SASEGT. This CDR3 region has 13 residues. Trimming cost V 7 bases and J 1 base, with 10 bases left between them. This chain's CDR3 is CASTRWENTEAFF. The CDR3 nucleotides are TGTGCCAGCACCAGATGGGAGAACACTGAAGCTTTCTTT.

This clonotype was observed a few times. The V call is TRBV12-3 or TRBV12-4, the J call TRBJ2-3; D might be TRBD2 (6 bases). V lost 5 bases to trimming and J lost 2 bases, with 14 bases between them. The CDR3 length is 15 residues. The CDR3 is CASSRGATPTDTQYF. The CDR3 DNA sequence: TGTGCCAGCAGTCGCGGGGCTACCCCCACAGATACGCAGTATTTT.

Only a few counts were recorded for this clonotype. This rearrangement joins TRBV7-8 to TRBJ1-1; possible D gene TRBD1, 6 bases. The V gene lost 5 bases and the J gene lost 5 bases, with 30 bases spanning the gap. CDR3 size: 19 residues. Germline V gene lookup returns CDR1 SGHVS and CDR2 FQNEAQ. CDR3 bases: TGTGCCAGCAGCCCGACCAGGGGTCCTCCGCCCAATTTTCGGACTGAAGCTTTCTTT. Its protein is CASSPTRGPPPNFRTEAFF.

A few counts support this clonotype. V usage is TRBV7-8 and J usage is TRBJ2-7, with 11 bases lining up with TRBD2. V was clipped by 1 base and J by 3 bases; unmatched bases: 2. The germline V gene has CDR1 SGHVS and CDR2 FQNEAQ. CDR3 length: 15 amino acids. The CDR3 protein is CASSLGLAGNYEQYV. The DNA for the CDR3 is TGTGCCAGCAGCTTAGGACTAGCGGGGAACTACGAGCAGTACGTC.

CDR3 protein: CASSQVGTGNEKLFF. The CDR3 nucleotides are TGTGCCAGCAGCCAGGTTGGGACAGGGAATGAAAAACTGTTTTTT. The V and J genes are TRBV4-2 and TRBJ1-4; TRBD1 matches at 9 bases. With V trimmed by 3 bases and J by 5 bases, 4 bases remained unmatched. CDR1 is LGHNA, CDR2 YNFKEQ, per germline. This CDR3 has 15 amino acids.

This clonotype turned up a few times. The chain combines TRBV7-9 with TRBJ1-1, with 9 positions matching TRBD1. The CDR3 runs 15 residues. Unmatched junction bases numbered 8, after V lost 5 bases and J lost 4 bases. Germline values: CDR1 SEHNR, CDR2 FQNEAQ (reference sequence). Here the CDR3 reads CASSVNRGPSTEAFF. DNA of the CDR3: TGTGCCAGCAGCGTAAACAGGGGGCCGTCCACTGAAGCTTTCTTT.

This clonotype was found a few times. This chain links TRBV6-5 with TRBJ2-1; unclear D gene. Trimming removed 6 bases from V and 0 bases from J, with 6 bases in between. Germline CDR1 and CDR2: MNHEY and SVGAGI. CDR3 size: 13 residues. The CDR3, as DNA: TGTGCCAGCAGGATAAGCTCCTACAATGAGCAGTTCTTC. Translated: CASRISSYNEQFF.

This sequence joins TRBV5-1 and TRBJ1-1; 8 bases are a match to TRBD1. Germline lookup yields CDR1 SGHRS and CDR2 YFSETQ. V was pared by 4 bases and J by 6 bases, with 8 bases of the junction left unmatched. This CDR3 is built from 14 residues. CDR3 sequence reads: CASSPGQGPPEAFF. The CDR3 nucleotides are TGCGCCAGCAGCCCAGGACAGGGTCCGCCTGAAGCTTTCTTT.

In this sample, this clonotype turned up a few times. V is TRBV7-2 and J is TRBJ2-3, with D maybe TRBD1 (5 bases). The V end was cut by 5 bases, the J end by 2 bases, with 14 bases between. The V gene's germline CDR1 is SGHTA and CDR2 FQGNSA. This CDR3 spans 15 amino acids. This CDR3 is CASSPTGFLTDTQYF. The CDR3 DNA reads as TGTGCCAGCAGCCCTACAGGATTCCTCACAGATACGCAGTATTTT.

V gene TRBV6-5 combines with J gene TRBJ1-2, with D possibly matching TRBD1 (5 bases). Trimming removed 6 bases from V and 4 bases from J, with 12 bases in between. From germline, CDR1 is MNHEY and CDR2 SVGAGI. The CDR3 length is 13 residues. CDR3 DNA: TGTGCCAGCAGCGTCAGGGCGACCTATGGCTACACCTTC. Translated: CASSVRATYGYTF.

This clonotype was seen more than once but under ten times. The V gene is TRBV6-2 or TRBV6-3, the J gene TRBJ2-7; unclear D gene. CDR3 length: 18 amino acids. Germline V gene data show CDR1 as MNHEY and CDR2 as SVGEGT. V gave up 0 bases and J gave up 0 bases, with 18 bases separating them. The CDR3 is CASSYSIQAGQSSYEQYF. The CDR3 DNA is TGTGCCAGCAGTTACTCGATCCAGGCAGGCCAGAGCTCCTACGAGCAGTACTTC.

The chain links TRBV2 to TRBJ2-7; D is perhaps TRBD1 (6 bases). The germline V gene encodes CDR1 SNHLY and CDR2 FYNNEI. The length of the CDR3 is 14 residues. With 7 bases removed from V and 0 bases from J, the gap between germline ends came to 13 bases. The CDR3 nucleotides read TGTGCCAGCAAGGGGACACAAAGCTCCTACGAGCAGTACGTC. It is translated as CASKGTQSSYEQYV.

The V gene is TRBV3-1, the J gene TRBJ1-5; D is uncertain. CDR1 and CDR2 from the germline V gene are LGHDT and YNNKEL (reference sequence). V was shortened by 3 bases and J by 0 bases, with 18 bases between the two germline ends. This CDR3 has 18 residues. CDR3 in DNA: TGTGCCAGCAGCCAGGGCAGGACGAGTAGATATAGCAATCAGCCCCAGCATTTT. Its protein is CASSQGRTSRYSNQPQHF.

In its sample, this clonotype was seen many times. The V call is TRBV24-1, the J call TRBJ2-1; 11 bases fit TRBD2. The trim removed 4 bases at V and 8 bases at J, leaving 6 bases unmatched. The CDR3 runs 15 residues. The germline V gene encodes CDR1 KGHDR and CDR2 SFDVKD. CDR3 sequence (DNA): TGTGCCACCAGTGACCCGACTAGCGGGGAGTATGAGCAGTTCTTC. It yields the protein CATSDPTSGEYEQFF.

J is TRBJ1-1 and V is TRBV12-3 or TRBV12-4, with TRBD1 as a possible D gene (6 bases). The CDR3 runs to 12 residues. V shed 7 bases and J shed 1 base, with 7 bases lying between them. The CDR3 is CASTQGNTEAFF. For the CDR3, the DNA is TGTGCCAGCACACAGGGGAACACTGAAGCTTTCTTT.

This clonotype was seen more than once but under ten times. V usage is TRBV6-5 and J usage is TRBJ2-2; D is uncertain. CDR3 size: 13 residues. CDR1 is MNHEY, CDR2 SVGAGI, per germline. Between the trimmed V and J ends, which lost 2 bases and 3 bases, there was a span of 4 bases. The CDR3 DNA reads as TGTGCCAGCAGTTACGGGTACACCGGGGAGCTGTTTTTT. It encodes CASSYGYTGELFF.

This clonotype came up a few times. The chain couples TRBV7-9 to TRBJ2-3, with 11 nucleotides matching TRBD2. The trim removed 4 bases at V and 1 base at J, leaving 7 bases unmatched. The CDR3 covers 17 residues. Germline CDR1 is SEHNR and CDR2 is FQNEAQ (reference sequence). The DNA for the CDR3 is TGTGCCAGCAGCTCAACCGGGACTAGCGGAGGCACAGATACGCAGTATTTT. Translated: CASSSTGTSGGTDTQYF. The full variable domain, in which reference TRBV7-9 and TRBJ2-3 provide the parts outside the CDR3, is DTGVSQNPRHKITKRGQNVTFRCDPISEHNRLYWYRQTLGQGPEFLTYFQNEAQLEKSRLLSDRFSAERPKGSFSTLEIQRTEQGDSAMYLCASSSTGTSGGTDTQYFGPGTRLTVL.

There are a few counts of this clonotype. The chain joins TRBV6-5 to TRBJ2-4; no clear D. Deletions cut 4 bases from V and 0 bases from J, with 19 bases between. The length of the CDR3 is 18 residues. Germline V gene lookup returns CDR1 MNHEY and CDR2 SVGAGI. Here the CDR3 DNA reads TGTGCCAGCAGTTCTAAACCCCCCAGCGTACTAGCCAAAAACATTCAGTACTTC. This translates into CASSSKPPSVLAKNIQYF.

The genes are TRBV21-1 and TRBJ1-1. TRBV21-1 is deemed a pseudogene. The CDR3 covers 10 residues. The CDR3: CAIKDTEAFF. The DNA for the CDR3 is TGTGCCATAAAAGACACTGAAGCTTTCTTT.

With respect to this clonotype: Since a much larger clone is just one base distant, this may be a read error. The chain is built from TRBV29-1 and TRBJ2-1; D is undetermined. The V gene's germline CDR1 is SQVTM and CDR2 ANQGSEA. The CDR3 contains 11 residues. The germline V and J ends were trimmed by 6 bases and 3 bases, with 6 bases remaining between them. The CDR3 region is CSVHNYNEQFF. The DNA of the CDR3 is TGCAGCGTCCATAACTACAATGAGCAGTTCTTC.

This clonotype was found many times. The rearrangement links TRBV6-5 to TRBJ2-2; TRBD2 might be the D (6 bases). V was pared by 8 bases and J by 3 bases, with 10 bases between. The germline gives CDR1 MNHEY, CDR2 SVGAGI. This CDR3 is 13 amino acids long. The CDR3 DNA is TGTGCCAGCTGGCGGGGAGACACCGGGGAGCTGTTTTTT. It yields the protein CASWRGDTGELFF.

In its sample, this clonotype was seen many times. The chain combines TRBV7-2 with TRBJ1-2; 7 bases are shared with TRBD1. The CDR3 totals 13 residues. Unmatched junction bases numbered 2, after V lost 2 bases and J lost 5 bases. Germline V gene lookup returns CDR1 SGHTA and CDR2 FQGNSA. Here the CDR3 DNA reads TGTGCCAGCAGCTTAAGACAGGGATATGGCTACACCTTC. Its protein product is CASSLRQGYGYTF. Using reference TRBV7-2 and TRBJ1-2 for the parts outside the CDR3, the full variable domain is GAGVSQSPSNKVTEKGKDVELRCDPISGHTALYWYRQSLGQGLEFLIYFQGNSAPDKSGLPSDRFSAERTGGSVSTLTIQRTQQEDSAVYLCASSLRQGYGYTFGSGTRLTVV.

This clonotype showed up just a few times. The chain carries TRBV11-2 and TRBJ2-3; either TRBD1 or TRBD2 may supply D (5 bases each). CDR3 length: 14 residues. V was pared by 3 bases and J by 5 bases, with 12 bases between. CDR1 is SGHAT, CDR2 FQNNGV, per germline. CDR3 nucleotides: TGTGCCAGCAGCTTTCGGTCTGGGGGAGATACGCAGTATTTT. Translation gives CASSFRSGGDTQYF.

In this sample, this clonotype turned up many times. The rearrangement uses TRBV20-1 and TRBJ2-7, with 9 bases that match TRBD1. From germline, CDR1 is DFQATT and CDR2 SNEGSKA (reference sequence). This CDR3 has 12 residues. J lost 4 bases, V lost 5 bases, and 3 bases had no gene match. The CDR3, as DNA: TGCAGTGCTCGGGACAGGGAGTACGAGCAGTACTTC. This encodes CSARDREYEQYF.

The CDR3 spells CASSANHTGFPSEQYF. CDR3 DNA: TGTGCCAGCAGCGCGAATCACACCGGTTTCCCCAGCGAGCAGTACTTC. The chain couples TRBV3-2 to TRBJ2-7. TRBV3-2 is assigned pseudogene status. This CDR3 spans 16 amino acids.